The 31 T cell receptor beta chains given below trace back to one sample, sequenced in a study of CD8 T cells in ankylosing spondylitis. In TCRdb, the 5' RACE reads were re-called with MiXCR into one record per CDR3 protein. The repertoire includes 40,000 or so distinct CDR3 sequences, roughly 3% of them detected once, and about 2.8% sits in the top ten. The sequencing sample was made of blood, either unsorted or a sorted T cell fraction (not recorded which). The receptor source for this set is a male donor with ankylosing spondylitis or in good health (not recorded which).

This clonotype was observed a few times. This chain's CDR3 is CASSQGPDRALGLAKNIQYF. The CDR3 bases are TGTGCCAGCAGCCAGGGGCCGGACAGGGCCCTGGGTTTGGCCAAAAACATTCAGTACTTC. The J gene is TRBJ2-4, the V gene TRBV9; 8 bases align to TRBD1. The germline gives CDR1 SGDLS, CDR2 YYNGEE. J lost 1 base, V lost 4 bases, and 19 bases had no gene match. This CDR3 has 20 residues.

This clonotype showed up many times. The rearrangement joins TRBV9 to TRBJ2-5; maybe TRBD2 (7 bases). V was pared by 4 bases and J by 9 bases, with 19 bases between. The CDR3 extends over 14 amino acids. Germline V lookup: CDR1 SGDLS, CDR2 YYNGEE. The CDR3 region has the DNA TGTGCCAGCAGCCCCGGCCAGGGGACTATGGCCCAGTACTTC. This gives the protein CASSPGQGTMAQYF.

This clonotype has a count of ten or more. This sequence joins TRBV6-1 and TRBJ2-7; 7 nucleotides agree with TRBD1. V dropped 4 bases and J dropped 2; count of bases not matched to a gene: 20. The V gene's germline CDR1 is MNHNS and CDR2 SASEGT. The CDR3 has 19 residues. CDR3 sequence reads: CASSVITTGTKSKPYEQYV. The CDR3 bases are TGTGCCAGCAGTGTCATTACGACAGGGACAAAGTCAAAACCCTACGAGCAGTACGTC.

This clonotype was observed at least ten times. The rearrangement links TRBV9 to TRBJ2-2; no firm D call. CDR3 length: 15 amino acids. Trimming shortened V by 0 bases and J by 7 bases, and 13 bases separated the two germline ends. Germline-derived CDR1 and CDR2 are SGDLS and YYNGEE. The CDR3 loop is CASSVAVGSFGELFF. The CDR3 nucleotides are TGTGCCAGCAGCGTAGCTGTTGGGTCGTTCGGGGAGCTGTTTTTT.

This clonotype has ten or more counts. The chain recombines TRBV9 with TRBJ1-4; D is possibly TRBD1 (5 bases). The ends were cut back, 0 bases at V and 6 bases at J, with 9 bases in the middle. Germline V gene data show CDR1 as SGDLS and CDR2 as YYNGEE. The CDR3 loop spans 14 amino acids. CDR3 region: CASSVAPRDEKLFF. Written as DNA, the CDR3 is TGTGCCAGCAGCGTAGCCCCCAGGGATGAAAAACTGTTTTTT.

This clonotype has a count of ten or more. The chain recombines TRBV9 with TRBJ2-5; 11 bases fit TRBD1. Trimming took 0 bases from V and 5 from J; bases not matched to a gene: 3. The germline CDR1 and CDR2 sequences are SGDLS and YYNGEE. This CDR3 comprises 15 residues. Here the CDR3 DNA reads TGTGCCAGCAGCGTAGGGACAGGGGGCGATGAGACCCAGTACTTC. Translated, it gives CASSVGTGGDETQYF.

In its sample, this clonotype was seen many times. The chain combines TRBV9 with TRBJ1-6; unclear D gene. CDR1 is SGDLS, CDR2 YYNGEE, per germline. The V gene lost 3 bases and the J gene lost 0 bases, with 13 bases spanning the gap. This CDR3 has 17 amino acids. CDR3 bases: TGTGCCAGCAGCGCGGGTCTCCTAAGCTCCTATAATTCACCCCTCCACTTT. Its protein is CASSAGLLSSYNSPLHF. Drawing the rest from reference TRBV9 and TRBJ1-6, the complete variable domain is DSGVTQTPKHLITATGQRVTLRCSPRSGDLSVYWYQQSLDQGLQFLIQYYNGEERAKGNILERFSAQQFPDLHSELNLSSLELGDSALYFCASSAGLLSSYNSPLHFGNGTRLTVT.

This clonotype was observed at least ten times. The CDR3 DNA is TGTGCCAGCAGCGCGGCTGGTGGAACCTACAATGAGCAGTTCTTC. The encoded protein is CASSAAGGTYNEQFF. V gene TRBV9 combines with J gene TRBJ2-1; D is undetermined. Germline V gene data show CDR1 as SGDLS and CDR2 as YYNGEE. The CDR3 spans 15 residues. V lost 3 bases, J lost 2 bases, and 12 bases lay in between.

This clonotype showed up many times. The gene calls are TRBV9 and TRBJ2-3; D possibly matches TRBD1 or TRBD2 (6 bases each). Germline CDR1 is SGDLS and CDR2 is YYNGEE. The V and J ends lost 0 bases and 8 bases respectively, with 7 bases between them. The CDR3 extends over 12 amino acids. CDR3: CASSVEGGTQYF. CDR3 nucleotides: TGTGCCAGCAGCGTAGAGGGGGGTACGCAGTATTTT.

This clonotype has a count of ten or more. The V and J genes are TRBV9 and TRBJ2-2; tentatively, D is TRBD1 (6 bases). Trimming stripped 4 bases from V and 10 bases from J, with 11 bases between. Germline V gives CDR1 SGDLS, CDR2 YYNGEE. The CDR3 runs 12 residues. The CDR3 protein is CASSRQDVELFF. For the CDR3, the DNA is TGTGCCAGCAGCCGACAGGATGTGGAGCTGTTTTTT. The full variable domain, completed using reference TRBV9 and TRBJ2-2, is DSGVTQTPKHLITATGQRVTLRCSPRSGDLSVYWYQQSLDQGLQFLIQYYNGEERAKGNILERFSAQQFPDLHSELNLSSLELGDSALYFCASSRQDVELFFGEGSRLTVL.

This clonotype was counted many times. The chain combines TRBV9 with TRBJ1-6; perhaps TRBD1 as D (5 bases). CDR3 size: 15 residues. From germline, CDR1 is SGDLS and CDR2 YYNGEE. V was trimmed by 4 bases and J by 3 bases, leaving 11 bases between them. CDR3 residues: CASSSGPFYNSPLHF. The CDR3 region has the DNA TGTGCCAGCAGCTCGGGACCTTTCTATAATTCACCCCTCCACTTT.

This clonotype was seen a handful of times. V usage is TRBV9 and J usage is TRBJ1-6; D gene ambiguous. There are 14 residues in the CDR3. The V gene's germline CDR1 is SGDLS and CDR2 YYNGEE. Trimming cost V 4 bases and J 6 bases, with 11 bases left between them. CDR3 in amino acids: CASSPRQLNSPLHF. The CDR3 region has the DNA TGTGCCAGCAGCCCACGACAACTTAATTCACCCCTCCACTTT.

This clonotype was seen ten or more times. The chain links TRBV9 to TRBJ2-1; possibly TRBD2 for D (5 bases). This CDR3 has 16 residues. V lost 4 bases, J lost 1 base, and 15 bases lay in between. Germline loops: CDR1 SGDLS, CDR2 YYNGEE. CDR3 coding DNA: TGTGCCAGCAGCCCCCAGGTGGGGAGATCCTACAATGAGCAGTTCTTC. As protein: CASSPQVGRSYNEQFF.

This clonotype was seen repeatedly, ten times or more. The gene calls are TRBV9 and TRBJ2-3; 9 bases are a match to TRBD2. CDR1 is SGDLS, CDR2 YYNGEE, per germline. The V gene end was trimmed by 0 bases and the J gene end by 2 bases; junction bases not matched to a gene: 1. This CDR3 has 15 residues. The CDR3 region is CASSVVAGVTDTQYF. Written as DNA, the CDR3 is TGTGCCAGCAGCGTAGTAGCGGGGGTCACAGATACGCAGTATTTT.

In this sample, this clonotype turned up many times. V usage is TRBV9 and J usage is TRBJ2-2, with TRBD1 matching over 8 bases. The V segment lost 4 bases and the J segment 4 bases; nucleotides outside the gene matches: 9. The CDR3 totals 16 residues. Germline loops: CDR1 SGDLS, CDR2 YYNGEE. The CDR3 here is CASSLRTGSFTGELFF. CDR3 sequence (DNA): TGTGCCAGCAGCCTACGGACAGGGTCCTTCACCGGGGAGCTGTTTTTT.

This clonotype came up many times. The chain carries TRBV9 and TRBJ2-4, with 9 bases that match TRBD2. There are 15 residues in the CDR3. CDR1 is SGDLS, CDR2 YYNGEE, per germline. Trimming took 4 bases from V and 6 from J; bases not matched to a gene: 8. The CDR3 is CASSPRGGSGNIQYF. The CDR3 DNA reads TGTGCCAGCAGCCCGCGGGGGGGCTCGGGAAACATTCAGTACTTC.

The V gene is TRBV9, the J gene TRBJ1-3; no firm D call. This CDR3 is 14 amino acids long. V was shortened by 3 bases and J by 7 bases, with 14 bases between the two germline ends. CDR1 SGDLS and CDR2 YYNGEE come from the germline V gene. The CDR3 protein is CASSASGPGNTIYF. For the CDR3, the DNA is TGTGCCAGCAGCGCGTCGGGTCCGGGGAACACCATATATTTT.

This clonotype was observed many times. This sequence joins TRBV9 and TRBJ2-5; 10 nucleotides agree with TRBD2. The J segment lost 4 bases and the V segment lost 3 bases, leaving 6 bases of the junction unmatched. Germline V gene sequence: CDR1 SGDLS, CDR2 YYNGEE. The CDR3 consists of 15 residues. Written as DNA, the CDR3 is TGTGCCAGCAGCGCCGGGACTAGCGTCGGAGAGACCCAGTACTTC. Translation: CASSAGTSVGETQYF. Complete variable domain (other parts from reference TRBV9 and TRBJ2-5): DSGVTQTPKHLITATGQRVTLRCSPRSGDLSVYWYQQSLDQGLQFLIQYYNGEERAKGNILERFSAQQFPDLHSELNLSSLELGDSALYFCASSAGTSVGETQYFGPGTRLLVL.

This clonotype occurred many times. The V and J genes are TRBV9 and TRBJ1-2; tentatively, D is TRBD1 (5 bases). Germline V lookup: CDR1 SGDLS, CDR2 YYNGEE. The CDR3 extends over 14 amino acids. V gave up 0 bases and J gave up 5 bases, with 11 bases separating them. The CDR3 protein is CASSVATGEYGYTF. CDR3 nucleotide sequence: TGTGCCAGCAGCGTAGCCACAGGTGAATATGGCTACACCTTC.

This clonotype came up many times. CDR3 nucleotides: TGTGCCAGCAGCGTAGACAGACCCAATGAGCAGTTCTTC. As protein: CASSVDRPNEQFF. The chain combines TRBV9 with TRBJ2-1, with D unclear. Germline loops: CDR1 SGDLS, CDR2 YYNGEE. The length of the CDR3 is 13 residues. V lost 0 bases and J 6 bases, leaving 7 bases between the germline ends.

This clonotype was detected many times. The genes are TRBV9 and TRBJ2-3, with 7 bases identical to TRBD2. This CDR3 spans 15 amino acids. V shed 2 bases, J shed 6 bases, and the junction held 9 bases outside the gene matches. Germline CDR1 reads SGDLS; CDR2 reads YYNGEE. As DNA, the CDR3 is TGTGCCAGCAGCGTCGGGACTACCGGGGTGGATACGCAGTATTTT. This codes for CASSVGTTGVDTQYF.

This clonotype has a count of ten or more. The genes are TRBV9 and TRBJ2-6, with 11 bases fitting TRBD1. The CDR3 is 18 residues long. Germline assignment: CDR1 SGDLS and CDR2 YYNGEE. Losses at the gene ends were 4 bases for V and 0 bases for J; bases not matched to a gene: 6. This chain's CDR3 is CASSPRDRGNSGANVLTF. CDR3 nucleotide sequence: TGTGCCAGCAGCCCCAGGGACAGGGGGAACTCTGGGGCCAACGTCCTGACTTTC. Complete variable domain (other parts from reference TRBV9 and TRBJ2-6): DSGVTQTPKHLITATGQRVTLRCSPRSGDLSVYWYQQSLDQGLQFLIQYYNGEERAKGNILERFSAQQFPDLHSELNLSSLELGDSALYFCASSPRDRGNSGANVLTFGAGSRLTVL.

A few counts support this clonotype. This chain uses TRBV9 with TRBJ1-4, with 8 positions matching TRBD1. Unmatched junction bases numbered 8, after V lost 0 bases and J lost 7 bases. The V gene's germline CDR1 is SGDLS and CDR2 YYNGEE. The CDR3 has 16 amino acids. Written as DNA, the CDR3 is TGTGCCAGCAGCGTAGGGGGACCGGGACAGGCTGAAAAACTGTTTTTT. Its translation: CASSVGGPGQAEKLFF.

This clonotype was recorded many times. The chain uses TRBV9 and TRBJ2-2, with 8 positions matching TRBD2. Germline trimming cut 3 bases from V and 4 bases from J; bases unmatched to any gene: 5. CDR3 length: 15 residues. The germline CDR1 and CDR2 sequences are SGDLS and YYNGEE. The CDR3 reads CASSAGLVTTGELFF. The DNA for the CDR3 is TGTGCCAGCAGCGCGGGACTAGTTACCACCGGGGAGCTGTTTTTT.

This clonotype showed up many times. The chain couples TRBV9 to TRBJ1-2, with TRBD1 matching over 10 bases. Germline trimming cut 4 bases from V and 2 bases from J; bases unmatched to any gene: 5. In germline, CDR1 is SGDLS, CDR2 YYNGEE. The CDR3 is 15 residues long. DNA for the CDR3: TGTGCCAGCAGCCCCTCGGGACAGGGGAACTATGGCTACACCTTC. It specifies CASSPSGQGNYGYTF.

This clonotype was counted a few times. V is TRBV9 and J is TRBJ2-2; 8 nucleotides agree with TRBD1. In germline, CDR1 is SGDLS, CDR2 YYNGEE. The CDR3 length is 15 residues. The V and J ends lost 4 bases and 5 bases, in that order; junction bases with no gene match: 7. The CDR3 sequence is CASSKSTGVTGELFF. The CDR3 DNA sequence: TGTGCCAGCAGCAAATCGACAGGGGTTACCGGGGAGCTGTTTTTT.

This clonotype was counted ten times or more. The chain links TRBV9 to TRBJ2-1; TRBD1 agrees at 9 bases. CDR1 and CDR2 from the germline V gene are SGDLS and YYNGEE. The CDR3 extends over 16 amino acids. J gave up 5 bases and V 0 bases, and 6 bases lay outside the gene matches. CDR3 DNA: TGTGCCAGCAGCGTAGGAGTACAGGGGGCGGACAATGAGCAGTTCTTC. Translated: CASSVGVQGADNEQFF.

A note on this clonotype: Just one base apart from a much larger clone, this may be a read error. The gene calls are TRBV9 and TRBJ2-5; 9 nucleotides line up with TRBD2. Trimming cost V 4 bases and J 5 bases; bases outside gene matches: 9. The germline V gene encodes CDR1 SGDLS and CDR2 YYNGEE. The CDR3 is 15 amino acids. The CDR3 nucleotides read TGTGCCAGCAGCCTCGGACTAGCGAGGGGGGAGACCCAGTACTTC. Translation: CASSLGLARGETQYF. Filled out from reference TRBV9 and TRBJ2-5, the complete variable domain reads DSGVTQTPKHLITATGQRVTLRCSPRSGDLSVYWYQQSLDQGLQFLIQYYNGEERAKGNILERFSAQQFPDLHSELNLSSLELGDSALYFCASSLGLARGETQYFGPGTRLLVL.

This clonotype was observed at least ten times. The chain links TRBV9 to TRBJ2-1, with TRBD2 matching over 10 bases. The germline V gene has CDR1 SGDLS and CDR2 YYNGEE. V gave up 0 bases and J gave up 8 bases; unmatched junction bases: 5. The CDR3 is 15 residues long. CDR3 bases: TGTGCCAGCAGCGTAGGGAGCGGGGGGGCCTATGAGCAGTTCTTC. Its protein is CASSVGSGGAYEQFF.

This clonotype was recorded at least ten times. CDR3 protein: CASSATTGLGDTEAFF. CDR3 nucleotides: TGTGCCAGCAGCGCTACGACGGGCCTCGGGGACACTGAAGCTTTCTTT. The V and J genes are TRBV9 and TRBJ1-1, with no clear D. Trimming took 3 bases from V and 3 from J, leaving 18 bases between them. The germline gives CDR1 SGDLS, CDR2 YYNGEE. The CDR3 sequence is 16 residues long. Filled out from reference TRBV9 and TRBJ1-1, the complete variable domain reads DSGVTQTPKHLITATGQRVTLRCSPRSGDLSVYWYQQSLDQGLQFLIQYYNGEERAKGNILERFSAQQFPDLHSELNLSSLELGDSALYFCASSATTGLGDTEAFFGQGTRLTVV.

This clonotype was recorded many times. The V call is TRBV9, the J call TRBJ2-3; D call uncertain. This CDR3 is 15 amino acids long. V lost 4 bases, J lost 5 bases, and 17 bases lay in between. Germline V gene lookup returns CDR1 SGDLS and CDR2 YYNGEE. The DNA of the CDR3 is TGTGCCAGCAGCTTTCAAGGGTCTTGGGAAGATACGCAGTATTTT. Its protein is CASSFQGSWEDTQYF.